This T cell receptor beta chain is drawn from a study of cytomegalovirus exposure and HLA in healthy donors. Whole-study findings and limits: Earlier analysis yielded a pattern in which most TCR beta V segments were productive about 90% or about 30% of the time. Rare sequences made up most TCRs, while some public TCRs were found in many donors. A later look showed TCR association rates differing by HLA locus, highest for DRB1 and lowest for HLA-C.

This clone has just a few counts. Its specificity is unknown. CDR3 size: 16 residues. From germline, CDR1 is MGHRA and CDR2 YSYEKL. V shed 0 bases and J shed 4 bases, with 13 bases lying between them. The PCR contained 60 Vbeta and 13 Jbeta primers. Profiled with immunoSEQ multiplex PCR; TCRdb holds only in-frame clones, not every one. The sample contains approximately 160,000 clones, around 76% of which appear only once. The chain combines TRBV4-1 with TRBJ1-5; possible D gene TRBD1, 5 bases. The material sequenced was PBMCs. This receptor was identified in a girl aged 10 to 17 in good health and CMV-seropositive. CDR3 sequence (DNA): TGCGCCAGCAGCCAAGATTTATGGGGGGGGAATCAGCCCCAGCATTTT. Its protein product is CASSQDLWGGNQPQHF.